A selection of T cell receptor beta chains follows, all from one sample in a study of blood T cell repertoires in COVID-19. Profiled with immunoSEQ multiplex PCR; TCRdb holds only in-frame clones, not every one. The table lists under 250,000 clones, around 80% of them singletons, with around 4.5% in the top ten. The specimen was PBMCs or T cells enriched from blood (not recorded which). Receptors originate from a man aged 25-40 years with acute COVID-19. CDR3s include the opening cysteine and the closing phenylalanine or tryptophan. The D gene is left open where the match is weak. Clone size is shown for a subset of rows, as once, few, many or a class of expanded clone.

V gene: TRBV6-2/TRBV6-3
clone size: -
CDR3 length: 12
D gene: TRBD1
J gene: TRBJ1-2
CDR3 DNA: TGTGCCAGCAGTTACTCCGGACAGGGGAACACCTTC
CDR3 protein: CASSYSGQGNTF

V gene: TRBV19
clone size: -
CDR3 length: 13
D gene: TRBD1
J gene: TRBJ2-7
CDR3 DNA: TGTGCCAGTAGTTTAAGGGACAGCTACGAGCAGTACTTC
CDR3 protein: CASSLRDSYEQYF

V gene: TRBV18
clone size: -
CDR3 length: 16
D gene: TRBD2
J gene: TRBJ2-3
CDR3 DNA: TGTGCCAGCACCTATGGACTAGCGGGGAACACAGATACGCAGTATTTT
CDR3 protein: CASTYGLAGNTDTQYF

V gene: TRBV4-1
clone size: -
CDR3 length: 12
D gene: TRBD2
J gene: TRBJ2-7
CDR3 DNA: TGCGCCAGCAGCCAACGGGGGGACGAGCAGTACTTC
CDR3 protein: CASSQRGDEQYF

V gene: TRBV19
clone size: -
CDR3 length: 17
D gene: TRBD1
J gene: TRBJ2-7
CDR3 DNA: TGTGCCAGTAGTACCCGATCCGACAGGGGGCGAGCCTACGAGCAGTACTTC
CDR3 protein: CASSTRSDRGRAYEQYF

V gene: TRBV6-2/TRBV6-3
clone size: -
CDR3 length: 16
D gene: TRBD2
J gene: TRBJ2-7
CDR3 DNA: TGTGCCAGCAGTTGGGGGTCCGGACTAGCGAAGAGCGAGCAGTACTTC
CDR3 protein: CASSWGSGLAKSEQYF

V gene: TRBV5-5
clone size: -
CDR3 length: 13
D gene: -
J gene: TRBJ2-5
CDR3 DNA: TGTGCCAGCAGCTTACCCTCCCGGAGGGGAGAGTACTTC
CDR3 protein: CASSLPSRRGEYF

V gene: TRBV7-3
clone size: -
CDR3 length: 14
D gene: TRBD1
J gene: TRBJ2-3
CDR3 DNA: TGTGCCAGCAGCCCCGGACAGGTTCCAGATACGCAGTATTTT
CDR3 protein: CASSPGQVPDTQYF

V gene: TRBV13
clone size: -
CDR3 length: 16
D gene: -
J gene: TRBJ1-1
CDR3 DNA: TGTGCCAGCAGCTTAGGCCGGTTAAGCATGCACACTGAAGCTTTCTTT
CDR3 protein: CASSLGRLSMHTEAFF

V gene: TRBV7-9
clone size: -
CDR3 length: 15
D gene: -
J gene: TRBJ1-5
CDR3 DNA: TGTGCCAGCAGCTTTGGAGGGAGCCCCAATCAGCCCCAGCATTTT
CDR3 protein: CASSFGGSPNQPQHF

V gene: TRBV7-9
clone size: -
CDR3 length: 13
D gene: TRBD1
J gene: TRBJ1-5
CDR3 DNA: TGTGCCAGCAGCCGGACAGGTGATCAGCCCCAGCATTTT
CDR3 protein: CASSRTGDQPQHF

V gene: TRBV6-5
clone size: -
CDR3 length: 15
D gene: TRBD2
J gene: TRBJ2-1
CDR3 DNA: TGTGCCAGCAGGAAAAGCGGGGGGGCACGTTGGGAGCAGTTCTTC
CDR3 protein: CASRKSGGARWEQFF

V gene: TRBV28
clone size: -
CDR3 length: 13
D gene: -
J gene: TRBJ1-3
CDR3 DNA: TGTGCCAGCAGTCCTCTATCTGGAAACACCATATATTTT
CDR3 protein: CASSPLSGNTIYF

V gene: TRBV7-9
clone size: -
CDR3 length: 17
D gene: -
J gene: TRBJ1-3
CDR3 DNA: TGTGCCAGCAGCCACACCGGGACTGGGTTCACTGGAAACACCATATATTTT
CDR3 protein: CASSHTGTGFTGNTIYF

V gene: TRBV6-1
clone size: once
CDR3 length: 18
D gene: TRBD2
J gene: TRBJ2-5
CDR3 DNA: TGTGCCAGCAGTGAAGGGACTAGCGGGGGGGCGATGGGAGAGACCCAGTACTTC
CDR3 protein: CASSEGTSGGAMGETQYF

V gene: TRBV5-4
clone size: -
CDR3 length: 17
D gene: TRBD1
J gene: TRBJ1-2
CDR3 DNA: TGTGCCAGCAGCTTGGGGGGACAGGGGCGGTATAACTATGGCTACACCTTC
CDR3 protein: CASSLGGQGRYNYGYTF

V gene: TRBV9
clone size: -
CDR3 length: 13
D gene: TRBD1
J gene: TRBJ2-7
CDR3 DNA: TGTGCCAGCAGCGCTAACAGGGGAACCGAGCAGTACTTC
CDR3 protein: CASSANRGTEQYF

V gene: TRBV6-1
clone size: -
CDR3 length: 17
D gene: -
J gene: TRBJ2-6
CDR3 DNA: TGTGCCAGCAGTGAATTCCTCGGCGGGGCTGGGGCCAACGTCCTGACTTTC
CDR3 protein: CASSEFLGGAGANVLTF

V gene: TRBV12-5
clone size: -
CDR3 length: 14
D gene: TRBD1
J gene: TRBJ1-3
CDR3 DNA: TGTGCTAGTGGTTTGATGGCAGGGGGCAACACCATATATTTT
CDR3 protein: CASGLMAGGNTIYF

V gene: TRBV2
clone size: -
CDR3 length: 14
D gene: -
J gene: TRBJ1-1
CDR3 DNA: TGTGCCAGCGGTCGGACGGCCGGGGGCACTGAAGCTTTCTTT
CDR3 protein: CASGRTAGGTEAFF

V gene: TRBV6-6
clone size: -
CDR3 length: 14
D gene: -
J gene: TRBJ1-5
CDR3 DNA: TGTGCCAGCAGTTACGGACAGAAGAATCAGCCCCAGCATTTT
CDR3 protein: CASSYGQKNQPQHF

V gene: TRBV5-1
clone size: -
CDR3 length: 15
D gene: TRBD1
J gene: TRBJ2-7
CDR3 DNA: TGCGCCAGCAGCTTGGGGACAGGGGGGAACTACGAGCAGTACTTC
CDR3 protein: CASSLGTGGNYEQYF